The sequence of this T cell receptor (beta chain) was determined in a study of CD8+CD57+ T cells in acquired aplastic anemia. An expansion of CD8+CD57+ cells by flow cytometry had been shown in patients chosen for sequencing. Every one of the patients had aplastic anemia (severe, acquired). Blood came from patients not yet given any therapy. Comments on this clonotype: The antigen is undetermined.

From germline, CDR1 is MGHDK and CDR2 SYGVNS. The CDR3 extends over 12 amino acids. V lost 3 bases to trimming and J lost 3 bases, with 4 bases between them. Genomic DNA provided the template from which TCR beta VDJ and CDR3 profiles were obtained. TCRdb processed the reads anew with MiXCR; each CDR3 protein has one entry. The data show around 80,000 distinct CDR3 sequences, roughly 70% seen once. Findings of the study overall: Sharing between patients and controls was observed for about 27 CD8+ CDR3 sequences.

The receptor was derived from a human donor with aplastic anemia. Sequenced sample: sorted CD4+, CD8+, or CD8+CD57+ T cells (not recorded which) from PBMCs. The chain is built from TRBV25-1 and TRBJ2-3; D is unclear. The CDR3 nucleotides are TGTGCCAGCAGTGAGTTAACAGATACGCAGTATTTT. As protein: CASSELTDTQYF. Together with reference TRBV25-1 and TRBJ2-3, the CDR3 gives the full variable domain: EADIYQTPRYLVIGTGKKITLECSQTMGHDKMYWYQQDPGMELHLIHYSYGVNSTEKGDLSSESTVSRIRTEHFPLTLESARPSHTSQYLCASSELTDTQYFGPGTRLTVL.